A selection of T cell receptor beta chains follows, all from one sample in a study of blood T cell repertoires in COVID-19. Some clones are missing from TCRdb's copy, which holds only in-frame ones; the method was immunoSEQ multiplex PCR. The repertoire holds 250,000 to 400,000 clones, with 88% as singletons. The sequencing input was peripheral blood. The receptor set was obtained from a woman aged 25 to 45 with COVID-19, enrolled during active disease. CDR3s include the opening cysteine and the closing phenylalanine or tryptophan. D genes are given only for firm matches. Clone size is stated in some rows and not others, as once, few, many or a class when expanded.

v_call	j_call	d_call	clone_size	cdr3_nt	cdr3_aa
TRBV29-1	TRBJ1-2	.	.	TGCAGCGTTGAAAGGTACAGCTATGGCTACACCTTC	CSVERYSYGYTF
TRBV13	TRBJ2-7	.	.	TGTGCCAGCAGCTCCTACAGCTCCTACGAGCAGTACTTC	CASSSYSSYEQYF
TRBV7-2	TRBJ1-1	TRBD1	.	TGTGCCAGCAGCTGGGACAGGGGAGGCACTGAAGCTTTCTTT	CASSWDRGGTEAFF
TRBV5-1	TRBJ2-1	TRBD1	.	TGCGCCAGCAGCTTAACCACAGGGGTGGGTCCCAATGAGCAGTTCTTC	CASSLTTGVGPNEQFF
TRBV3-1/TRBV3-2	TRBJ2-3	TRBD1	.	TGTGCCAGCAGCCAAGGGGGACAGGTTTCTAGCACAGATACGCAGTATTTT	CASSQGGQVSSTDTQYF
TRBV28	TRBJ2-1	.	.	TGTGCCAGCAGTTGGCGGGGCGGGTACAATGAGCAGTTCTTC	CASSWRGGYNEQFF
TRBV12-3/TRBV12-4	TRBJ1-2	TRBD1	.	TGTGCCAGCAGTCGACAGGGAGCCTATGGCTACACCTTC	CASSRQGAYGYTF
TRBV7-9	TRBJ1-6	.	.	TGTGCCAGCAGCTTAGTTCCGGGAGTGAATTCACCCCTCCACTTT	CASSLVPGVNSPLHF
TRBV29-1	TRBJ2-4	.	.	TGCAGCGTTGGTAACAGCAAAAACATTCAGTACTTC	CSVGNSKNIQYF
TRBV5-1	TRBJ2-5	TRBD1	.	TGCGCCAGCAGCTCGACAGGGGGGGGGAGACCCCAGTACTTC	CASSSTGGGRPQYF
TRBV5-1	TRBJ1-1	.	.	TGCGCCAGCAGCTTGGACGCGGGCAACACTGAAGCTTTCTTT	CASSLDAGNTEAFF
TRBV7-2	TRBJ1-2	TRBD1	.	TGTGCCAGCAGCCAAATCCGGGACAGGGACTATGGCTACACCTTC	CASSQIRDRDYGYTF
TRBV27	TRBJ2-3	TRBD2	.	TGTGCCAGCAGTTTAATTGGGGGGGTCGCAGATACGCAGTATTTT	CASSLIGGVADTQYF
TRBV6-5	TRBJ2-3	TRBD1	.	TGTGCCAGCAGTAAGACAGGGGATACGCAGTATTTT	CASSKTGDTQYF
TRBV7-9	TRBJ1-5	.	.	TGTGCCAGCAGCTTGGCTAACGGAGGTCAGCCCCAGCATTTT	CASSLANGGQPQHF
TRBV5-1	TRBJ1-2	.	.	TGCGCCAGCAGCTCCGGACATGTCGGTCCCTATGGCTACACCTTC	CASSSGHVGPYGYTF
TRBV7-9	TRBJ1-1	.	.	TGTGCCAGCAGCTTAGGGTTAGGCGGATACACTGAAGCTTTCTTT	CASSLGLGGYTEAFF
TRBV20-1	TRBJ1-2	.	.	TGCAGTGCTAGTACTCGCACCTATGGCTACACCTTC	CSASTRTYGYTF
TRBV6-5	TRBJ2-2	TRBD1	few	TGTGCCAGCAGGCTGACAGGGGTCGACACCGGGGAGCTGTTTTTT	CASRLTGVDTGELFF
TRBV6-1	TRBJ1-1	TRBD1	.	TGTGCCAGCAGTGAATCTCCAGGGGGCACTGAAGCTTTCTTT	CASSESPGGTEAFF
TRBV9	TRBJ1-2	.	.	TGTGCCAGCAGCGTAGCGGGGGGCGGGTTGTATGGCTACACCTTC	CASSVAGGGLYGYTF
TRBV4-1	TRBJ1-3	.	once	TGCGCCAGCAGCCAAGCGGCGGCACCAGGAAACACCATATATTTT	CASSQAAAPGNTIYF
TRBV24-1	TRBJ1-2	TRBD1	few	TGTGCCACCAGCCCCGGGGGGACAGGGAAGGATGGCTACACCTTC	CATSPGGTGKDGYTF
TRBV5-8	TRBJ1-2	.	.	TGTGCCAGCAGCTTAAGACGTGACCGGGGTGGCTACACCTTC	CASSLRRDRGGYTF
TRBV5-1	TRBJ2-5	TRBD1	.	TGCGCCAGCAGCTTGGAGGGGGCGGCCCAAGAGACCCAGTACTTC	CASSLEGAAQETQYF